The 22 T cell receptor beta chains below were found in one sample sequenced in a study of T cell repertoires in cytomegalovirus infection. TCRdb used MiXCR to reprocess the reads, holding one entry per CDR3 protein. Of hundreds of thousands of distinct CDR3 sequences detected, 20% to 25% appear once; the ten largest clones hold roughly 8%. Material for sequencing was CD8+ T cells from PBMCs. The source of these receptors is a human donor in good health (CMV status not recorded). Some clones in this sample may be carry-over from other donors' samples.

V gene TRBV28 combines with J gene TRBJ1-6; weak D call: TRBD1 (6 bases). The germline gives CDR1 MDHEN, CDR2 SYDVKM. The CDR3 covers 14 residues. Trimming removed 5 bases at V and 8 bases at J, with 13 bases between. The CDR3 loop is CASSLRGKDSPLHF. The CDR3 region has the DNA TGTGCCAGCAGTCTTAGGGGGAAGGATTCACCCCTCCACTTT.

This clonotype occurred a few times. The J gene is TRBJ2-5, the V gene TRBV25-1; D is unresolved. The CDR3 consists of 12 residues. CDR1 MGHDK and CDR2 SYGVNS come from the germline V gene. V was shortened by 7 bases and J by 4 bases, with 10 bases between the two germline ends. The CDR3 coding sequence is TGTGCCAGCAAACGAGCAGGAGAGACCCAGTACTTC. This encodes CASKRAGETQYF.

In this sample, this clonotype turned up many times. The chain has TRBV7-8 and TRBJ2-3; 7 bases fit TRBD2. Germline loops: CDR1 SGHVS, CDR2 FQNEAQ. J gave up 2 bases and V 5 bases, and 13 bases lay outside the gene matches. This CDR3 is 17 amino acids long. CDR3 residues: CASSPIYASGLTDTQYF. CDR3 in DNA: TGTGCCAGCAGCCCCATTTATGCTAGCGGTCTCACAGATACGCAGTATTTT.

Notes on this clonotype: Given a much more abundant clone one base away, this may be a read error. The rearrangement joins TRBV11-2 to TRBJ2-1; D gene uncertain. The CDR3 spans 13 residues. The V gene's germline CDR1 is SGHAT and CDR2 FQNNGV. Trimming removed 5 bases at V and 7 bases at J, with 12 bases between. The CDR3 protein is CASSMSHGNEQFF. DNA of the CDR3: TGTGCCAGCAGCATGTCGCATGGGAATGAGCAGTTCTTC.

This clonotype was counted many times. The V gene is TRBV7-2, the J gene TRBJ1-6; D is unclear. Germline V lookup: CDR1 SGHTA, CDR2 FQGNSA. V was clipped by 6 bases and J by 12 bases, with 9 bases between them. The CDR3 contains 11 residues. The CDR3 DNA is TGTGCCAGCAGAGATCAACGACCCCTCCACTTT. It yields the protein CASRDQRPLHF. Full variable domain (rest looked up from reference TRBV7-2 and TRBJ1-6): GAGVSQSPSNKVTEKGKDVELRCDPISGHTALYWYRQSLGQGLEFLIYFQGNSAPDKSGLPSDRFSAERTGGSVSTLTIQRTQQEDSAVYLCASRDQRPLHFGNGTRLTVT.

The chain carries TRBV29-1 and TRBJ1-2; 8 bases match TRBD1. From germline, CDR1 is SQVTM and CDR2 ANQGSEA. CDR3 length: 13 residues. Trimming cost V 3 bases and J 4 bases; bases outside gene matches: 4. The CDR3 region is CSVEGQAFYGYTF. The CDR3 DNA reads TGCAGCGTTGAGGGACAGGCCTTCTATGGCTACACCTTC.

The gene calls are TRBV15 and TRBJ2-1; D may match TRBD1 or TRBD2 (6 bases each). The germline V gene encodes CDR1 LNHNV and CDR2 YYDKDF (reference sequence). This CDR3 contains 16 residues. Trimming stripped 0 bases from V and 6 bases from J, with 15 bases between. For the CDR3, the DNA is TGTGCCACCAGCAGAGATCGAGGGGGGCCGGGCAATGAGCAGTTCTTC. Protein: CATSRDRGGPGNEQFF.

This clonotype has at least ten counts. This CDR3 is CASIPPRGSGGYTF. Here the CDR3 DNA reads TGTGCCAGCATCCCGCCGAGGGGATCGGGTGGCTACACCTTC. This chain links TRBV7-9 with TRBJ1-2, with D possibly being TRBD1 (5 bases). CDR3 size: 14 residues. Germline V gene sequence: CDR1 SEHNR, CDR2 FQNEAQ (reference sequence). Trimming took off 7 bases at V and 7 bases at J, with 19 bases between the two ends.

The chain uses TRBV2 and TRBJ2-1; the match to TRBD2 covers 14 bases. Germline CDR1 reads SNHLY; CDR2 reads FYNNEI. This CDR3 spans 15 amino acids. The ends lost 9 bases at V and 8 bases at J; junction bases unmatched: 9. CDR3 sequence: CARRTSGGKGDEQFF. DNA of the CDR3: TGTGCCAGAAGGACTAGCGGGGGGAAAGGCGATGAGCAGTTCTTC.

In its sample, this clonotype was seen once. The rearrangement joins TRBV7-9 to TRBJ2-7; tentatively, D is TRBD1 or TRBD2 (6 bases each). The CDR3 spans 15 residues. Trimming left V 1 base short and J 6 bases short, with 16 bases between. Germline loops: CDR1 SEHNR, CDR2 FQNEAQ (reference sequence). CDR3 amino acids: CASSLVGGLMGEQYF. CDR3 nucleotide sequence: TGTGCCAGCAGCTTAGTTGGGGGGCTGATGGGCGAGCAGTACTTC.

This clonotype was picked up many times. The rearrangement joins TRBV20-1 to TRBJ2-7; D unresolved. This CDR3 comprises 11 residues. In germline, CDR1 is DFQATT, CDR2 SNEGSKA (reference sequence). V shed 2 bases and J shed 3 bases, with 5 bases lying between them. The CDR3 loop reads CSARQDYEQYV. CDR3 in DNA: TGCAGTGCTAGACAGGACTACGAGCAGTACGTC.

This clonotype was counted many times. Written as DNA, the CDR3 is TGTGCCAGCAGTCCTCTCGAGGGTCGAAATGGCTACACCTTC. As protein: CASSPLEGRNGYTF. J is TRBJ1-2 and V is TRBV12-3 or TRBV12-4; D is unresolved. Trimming removed 5 bases at V and 6 bases at J, with 16 bases between. The CDR3 is 14 amino acids.

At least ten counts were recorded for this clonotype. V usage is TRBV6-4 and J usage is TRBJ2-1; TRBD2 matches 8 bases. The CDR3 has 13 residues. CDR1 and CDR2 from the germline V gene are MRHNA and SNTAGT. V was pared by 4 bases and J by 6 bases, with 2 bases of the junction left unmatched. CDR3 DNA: TGTGCCAGCAGTGCCGGGACTAGCAATGAGCAGTTCTTC. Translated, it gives CASSAGTSNEQFF.

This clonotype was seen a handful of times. Written as DNA, the CDR3 is TGTGCCAGCAGTGATAGTGGAACGGAGACCCAGTACTTC. Its protein product is CASSDSGTETQYF. V usage is TRBV2 and J usage is TRBJ2-5; the D is unclear. The CDR3 covers 13 residues. Trimming removed 3 bases at V and 5 bases at J, with 10 bases between. The germline V gene has CDR1 SNHLY and CDR2 FYNNEI.

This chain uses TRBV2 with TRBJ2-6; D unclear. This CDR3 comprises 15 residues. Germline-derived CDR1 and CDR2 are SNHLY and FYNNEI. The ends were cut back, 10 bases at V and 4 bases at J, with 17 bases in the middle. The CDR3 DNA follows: TGTGCCACCCGGGCCAGGCTGGGGGGGGCCAACGTCCTGACTTTC. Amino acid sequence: CATRARLGGANVLTF.

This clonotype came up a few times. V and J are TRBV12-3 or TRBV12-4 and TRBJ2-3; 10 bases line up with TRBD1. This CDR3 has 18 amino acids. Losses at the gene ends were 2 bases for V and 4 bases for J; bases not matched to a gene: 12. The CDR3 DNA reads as TGTGCCAGCAGTTTAAGGGACAGGGGCTCTTTAAGGGCAGATACGCAGTATTTT. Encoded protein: CASSLRDRGSLRADTQYF.

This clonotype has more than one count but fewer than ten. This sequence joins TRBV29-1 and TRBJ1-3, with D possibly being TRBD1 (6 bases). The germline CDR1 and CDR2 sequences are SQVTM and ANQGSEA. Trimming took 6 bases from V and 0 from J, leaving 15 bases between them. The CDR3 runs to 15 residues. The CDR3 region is CSVAGTPSSGNTIYF. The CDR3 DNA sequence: TGCAGCGTGGCGGGGACACCCAGCTCTGGAAACACCATATATTTT.

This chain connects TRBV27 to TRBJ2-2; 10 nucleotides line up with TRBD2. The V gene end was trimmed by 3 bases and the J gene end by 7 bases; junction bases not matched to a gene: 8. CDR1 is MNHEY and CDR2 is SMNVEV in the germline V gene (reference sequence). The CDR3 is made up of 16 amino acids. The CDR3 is CASSLGSGGAIGELFF. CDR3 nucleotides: TGTGCCAGCAGTTTGGGAAGCGGGGGGGCCATCGGGGAGCTGTTTTTT.

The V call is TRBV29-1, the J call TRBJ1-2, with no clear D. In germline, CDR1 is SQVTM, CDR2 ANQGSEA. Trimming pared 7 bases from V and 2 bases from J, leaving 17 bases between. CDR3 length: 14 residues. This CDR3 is CSAGRQDANYGYTF. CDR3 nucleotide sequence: TGCAGCGCTGGGAGGCAGGACGCAAACTATGGCTACACCTTC. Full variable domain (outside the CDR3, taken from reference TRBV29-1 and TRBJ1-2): SAVISQKPSRDICQRGTSLTIQCQVDSQVTMMFWYRQQPGQSLTLIATANQGSEATYESGFVIDKFPISRPNLTFSTLTVSNMSPEDSSIYLCSAGRQDANYGYTFGSGTRLTVV.

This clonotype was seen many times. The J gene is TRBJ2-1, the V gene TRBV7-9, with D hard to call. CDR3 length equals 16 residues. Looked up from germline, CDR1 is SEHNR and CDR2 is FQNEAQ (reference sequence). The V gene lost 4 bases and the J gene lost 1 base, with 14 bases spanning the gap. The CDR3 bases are TGTGCCAGCAGCTCAAGGCAGGTGAAATCCTACAATGAGCAGTTCTTC. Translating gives CASSSRQVKSYNEQFF.

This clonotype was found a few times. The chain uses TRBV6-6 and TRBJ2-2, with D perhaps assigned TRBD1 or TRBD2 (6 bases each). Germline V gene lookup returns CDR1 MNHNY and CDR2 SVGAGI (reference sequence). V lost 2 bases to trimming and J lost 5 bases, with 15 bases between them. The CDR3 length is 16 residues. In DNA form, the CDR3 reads TGTGCCAGCAGTTACAGCGTTGGGGGGCGGACCGGGGAGCTGTTTTTT. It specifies CASSYSVGGRTGELFF.

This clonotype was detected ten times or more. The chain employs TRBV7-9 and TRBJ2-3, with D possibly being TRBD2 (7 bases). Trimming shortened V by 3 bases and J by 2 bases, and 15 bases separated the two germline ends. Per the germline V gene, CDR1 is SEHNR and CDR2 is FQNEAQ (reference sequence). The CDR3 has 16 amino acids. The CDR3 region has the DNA TGTGCCAGCAGCTTGGGGGGGGGCGAGATCACAGATACGCAGTATTTT. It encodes CASSLGGGEITDTQYF.